The 5 T cell receptor beta chains in this list originate from one sample, sequenced in a study of T cells in Graves' hyperthyroidism and ophthalmopathy. TCR beta CDR3 sequences were amplified from RNA transcripts. The HTBI primer set was used in a first-round RT-PCR of the TCR CDR3. MiXCR, applied by TCRdb to the multiplex PCR reads, yields one record per CDR3 protein. The sample lists more than 500,000 distinct CDR3 sequences, around 43% occurring once. Sequences were obtained from peripheral blood or thyroid tissue (not recorded which). The receptors shown here come from an adult woman with Graves' disease, either hyperthyroidism or ophthalmopathy (not recorded which).

A word on this clonotype: Relative to the germline gene, one junction end is altered; a read error may explain this. The chain employs TRBV11-2 and TRBJ2-2; D may be TRBD2 (5 bases). This CDR3 region has 16 residues. The V gene's germline CDR1 is SGHAT and CDR2 FQNNGV. The CDR3 region is CASSQHEAANTGELSW. DNA of the CDR3: TGTGCCAGCAGCCAACATGAGGCCGCGAACACCGGGGAGCTGTCTTGG.

This clonotype was picked up many times. V is TRBV10-3 and J is TRBJ1-1; D perhaps matches TRBD1 (5 bases). CDR3 length equals 14 residues. Germline V gives CDR1 ENHRY, CDR2 SYGVKD. V lost 5 bases, J lost 8 bases, and 18 bases lay in between. CDR3 bases: TGTGCCATCAGTAAACTCCAGACAGTAGCGGAAGCTTTCTTT. As protein: CAISKLQTVAEAFF.

This clonotype was seen at least ten times. The V call is TRBV7-9, the J call TRBJ1-2; TRBD1 is a possible D gene (5 bases). In germline, CDR1 is SEHNR, CDR2 FQNEAQ (reference sequence). Trimming shortened V by 4 bases and J by 2 bases, and 8 bases separated the two germline ends. This CDR3 has 13 residues. For the CDR3, the DNA is TGTGCCAGCAGCTCCGGACACAACTATGGCTACACCTTC. It translates to CASSSGHNYGYTF.

This clonotype appeared many times. The CDR3 DNA follows: TGTGCCACCAGCAGAGATCGTCTTGTACAGATGGAGACCCAGTACTTC. It codes for CATSRDRLVQMETQYF. The chain carries TRBV15 and TRBJ2-5; D ambiguous. CDR1 is LNHNV, CDR2 YYDKDF, per germline (reference sequence). There are 16 residues in the CDR3. The V end lost 0 bases, the J end lost 5 bases, and 16 bases lay between the germline ends.

The chain combines TRBV7-8 with TRBJ2-5; the D is unclear. Germline values: CDR1 SGHVS, CDR2 FQNEAQ. V was shortened by 2 bases and J by 0 bases, with 7 bases between the two germline ends. This CDR3 spans 14 amino acids. As DNA, the CDR3 is TGTGCCAGCAGCTTACCAAACCACCAAGAGACCCAGTACTTC. Translation gives CASSLPNHQETQYF.